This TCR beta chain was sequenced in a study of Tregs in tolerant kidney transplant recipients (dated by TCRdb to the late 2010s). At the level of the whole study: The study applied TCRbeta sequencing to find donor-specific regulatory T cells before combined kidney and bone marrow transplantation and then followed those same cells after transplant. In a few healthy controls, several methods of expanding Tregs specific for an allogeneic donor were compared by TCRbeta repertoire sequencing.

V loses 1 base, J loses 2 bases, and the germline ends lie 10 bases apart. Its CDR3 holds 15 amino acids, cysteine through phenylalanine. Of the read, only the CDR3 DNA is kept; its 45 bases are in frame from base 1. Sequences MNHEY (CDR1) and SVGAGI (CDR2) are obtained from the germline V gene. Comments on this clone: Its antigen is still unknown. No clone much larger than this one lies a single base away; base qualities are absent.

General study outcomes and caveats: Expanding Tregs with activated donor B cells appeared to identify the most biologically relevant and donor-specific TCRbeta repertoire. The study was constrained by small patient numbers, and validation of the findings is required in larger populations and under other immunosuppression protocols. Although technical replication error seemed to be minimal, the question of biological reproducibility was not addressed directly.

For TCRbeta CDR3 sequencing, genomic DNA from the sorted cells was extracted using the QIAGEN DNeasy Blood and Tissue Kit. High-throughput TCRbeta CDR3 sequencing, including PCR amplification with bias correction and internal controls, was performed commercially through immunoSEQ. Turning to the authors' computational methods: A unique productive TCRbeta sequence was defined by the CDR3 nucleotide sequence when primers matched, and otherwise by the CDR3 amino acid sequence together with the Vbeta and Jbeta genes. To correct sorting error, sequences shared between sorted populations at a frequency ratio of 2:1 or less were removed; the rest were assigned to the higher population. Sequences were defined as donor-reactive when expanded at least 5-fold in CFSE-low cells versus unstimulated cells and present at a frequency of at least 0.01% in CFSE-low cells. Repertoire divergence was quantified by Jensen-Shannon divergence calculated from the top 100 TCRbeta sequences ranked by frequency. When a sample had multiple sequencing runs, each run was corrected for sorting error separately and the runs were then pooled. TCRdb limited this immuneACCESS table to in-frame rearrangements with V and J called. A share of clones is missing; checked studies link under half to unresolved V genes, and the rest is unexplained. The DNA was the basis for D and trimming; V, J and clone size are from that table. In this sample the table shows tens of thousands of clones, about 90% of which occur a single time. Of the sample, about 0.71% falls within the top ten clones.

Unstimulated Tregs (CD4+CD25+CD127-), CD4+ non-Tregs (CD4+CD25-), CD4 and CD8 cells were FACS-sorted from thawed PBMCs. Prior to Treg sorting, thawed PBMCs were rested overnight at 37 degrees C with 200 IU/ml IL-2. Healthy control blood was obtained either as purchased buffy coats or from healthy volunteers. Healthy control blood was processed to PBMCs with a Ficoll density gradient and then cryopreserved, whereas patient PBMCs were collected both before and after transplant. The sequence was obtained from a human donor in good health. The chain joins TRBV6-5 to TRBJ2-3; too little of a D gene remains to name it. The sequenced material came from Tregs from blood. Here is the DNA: TGTGCCAGCAGTTACTGGGGAACCTCCACAGATACGCAGTATTTT. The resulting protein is CASSYWGTSTDTQYF.